The subject of this entry is one TCR beta chain. This record belongs to a study of blood T cell repertoires in COVID-19. Study-level information: COVID-19 samples collected from the United States, Italy and Spain covered acute and convalescent phases. PBMCs, B-cell-depleted T cells, or T cells provided the cDNA or gDNA that made up the material.

The authors' processing: How many nucleated cells were present was estimated from reference gene primer amplification. The table came from immunoSEQ multiplex PCR; TCRdb's copy has only in-frame clones and leaves some out. That table supplies the V and J calls and clone size; D and trimming were determined from the DNA. The top ten hold roughly 7.1% of the sample, which has some 180,000 clones, about 84% seen once. The CDR3 has 14 residues. The V gene lost 3 bases and the J gene lost 0 bases, with 8 bases spanning the gap. Germline V lookup: CDR1 SGHDN, CDR2 FVKESK. Sample: peripheral blood. The chain combines TRBV14 with TRBJ1-1; no reliable D call. The TCR originated in a human donor in a cohort sampled during active COVID-19. In DNA form, the CDR3 reads TGTGCCAGCAGCCAGGGCCACGTGAACACTGAAGCTTTCTTT. It encodes CASSQGHVNTEAFF.